These 14 T cell receptor beta chains originate from one sample sequenced in a study of blood T cell repertoires in COVID-19. Data came from immunoSEQ multiplex PCR; TCRdb stores just in-frame clones and leaves some out. This sample has around 250,000 clones, with roughly 84% found just once. The sequenced sample consisted of peripheral blood. The receptors originated from a woman aged 40 to 50 who had recovered from COVID-19.

The chain links TRBV19 to TRBJ1-5; a possible D gene is TRBD1 (6 bases). The CDR3 is made up of 15 amino acids. Germline CDR1 reads LNHDA; CDR2 reads SQIVND (reference sequence). V was pared by 5 bases and J by 4 bases, with 15 bases between. The CDR3 coding sequence is TGTGCCAGTAGTTATACCGGGACAAGTAATCAGCCCCAGCATTTT. Translated: CASSYTGTSNQPQHF.

V usage is TRBV7-9 and J usage is TRBJ2-2; the match to TRBD1 covers 8 bases. The CDR3 covers 14 residues. Germline CDR1 and CDR2: SEHNR and FQNEAQ (reference sequence). V gave up 10 bases and J gave up 3 bases; unmatched junction bases: 7. CDR3: CATSDRDDTGELFF. CDR3 nucleotides: TGTGCCACTTCGGACAGGGATGACACCGGGGAGCTGTTTTTT.

The sample holds a few counts of this clone. The rearrangement uses TRBV9 and TRBJ2-1; TRBD1 agrees at 7 bases. CDR1 SGDLS and CDR2 YYNGEE come from the germline V gene. The CDR3 contains 14 residues. J was trimmed by 2 bases and V by 5 bases; bases with no gene match: 4. The chain's CDR3 is CASRKGATYNEQFF. The CDR3 nucleotides are TGTGCCAGCAGGAAGGGGGCGACCTACAATGAGCAGTTCTTC.

The chain employs TRBV3-1 (or the pseudogene TRBV3-2) and TRBJ1-6; D is unclear. The V gene's germline CDR1 is LGHDT and CDR2 YNNKEL (reference sequence). The V gene lost 3 bases and the J gene lost 6 bases, with 9 bases spanning the gap. The CDR3 covers 14 residues. The CDR3 nucleotides are TGTGCCAGCAGCCAGCTACCAGGTAATTCACCCCTCCACTTT. Its translation is CASSQLPGNSPLHF.

The chain uses TRBV28 and TRBJ1-1; D unresolved. Per germline, CDR1 MDHEN and CDR2 SYDVKM. V lost 2 bases and J 4 bases, leaving 17 bases between the germline ends. The CDR3 covers 16 residues. CDR3 nucleotide sequence: TGTGCCAGCAGTTTACTCTGGCAGAGGGCCGCCACTGAAGCTTTCTTT. It translates to CASSLLWQRAATEAFF.

This clone was observed once. The chain couples TRBV7-9 to TRBJ1-5; perhaps TRBD1 as D (6 bases). The CDR3 totals 14 residues. The germline V gene has CDR1 SEHNR and CDR2 FQNEAQ (reference sequence). V lost 2 bases and J lost 4, with 9 bases in between. The CDR3 sequence: CASSLSRGNQPQHF. The CDR3 DNA reads TGTGCCAGCAGCTTATCCAGGGGAAATCAGCCCCAGCATTTT.

This chain joins TRBV18 and TRBJ1-6; 7 bases are shared with TRBD1. Trimming took 3 bases from V and 7 from J; bases not matched to a gene: 3. The CDR3 consists of 14 residues. Per the germline V gene, CDR1 is KGHSH and CDR2 is LQKENI. Here the CDR3 DNA reads TGTGCCAGCTCACCCCAGGACAGGAATTCACCCCTCCACTTT. It specifies CASSPQDRNSPLHF.

This clone was seen only once. The chain carries TRBV19 and TRBJ1-2; TRBD1 agrees at 7 bases. With V trimmed by 5 bases and J by 0 bases, 6 bases remained unmatched. The CDR3 has 15 amino acids. Germline CDR1 LNHDA, CDR2 SQIVND (reference sequence). This CDR3 reads CASSPRQGANYGYTF. CDR3 bases: TGTGCCAGTAGTCCCCGACAGGGAGCTAACTATGGCTACACCTTC. The full variable domain, in which reference TRBV19 and TRBJ1-2 provide the parts outside the CDR3, is DGGITQSPKYLFRKEGQNVTLSCEQNLNHDAMYWYRQDPGQGLRLIYYSQIVNDFQKGDIAEGYSVSREKKESFPLTVTSAQKNPTAFYLCASSPRQGANYGYTFGSGTRLTVV.

This chain connects TRBV4-2 to TRBJ2-3; no reliable D call. Germline CDR1 is LGHNA and CDR2 is YNFKEQ. The CDR3 covers 13 residues. V was clipped by 5 bases and J by 1 base, with 7 bases between them. As DNA, the CDR3 is TGTGCCAGCAGCGAAACGGGCACAGATACGCAGTATTTT. Translation: CASSETGTDTQYF.

The chain has TRBV11-3 and TRBJ2-5; D is perhaps TRBD1 (6 bases). Trimming cost V 4 bases and J 4 bases, with 13 bases left between them. This CDR3 contains 14 residues. Germline-derived CDR1 and CDR2 are SGHNT and YENEEA. The CDR3 DNA reads as TGTGCCAGCAGCTCGACCCAGGGGCCAGAGACCCAGTACTTC. Residues: CASSSTQGPETQYF.

V gene TRBV4-2 combines with J gene TRBJ2-7; TRBD1 matches 8 bases. Germline V gives CDR1 LGHNA, CDR2 YNFKEQ. CDR3 length: 17 amino acids. Losses at the gene ends were 0 bases for V and 3 bases for J; bases not matched to a gene: 10. The CDR3 here is CASSQDFMETGDYEQYF. The DNA of the CDR3 is TGTGCCAGCAGCCAAGATTTCATGGAGACAGGGGACTACGAGCAGTACTTC.

This chain uses TRBV30 with TRBJ1-6; the match to TRBD1 covers 9 bases. Germline V gives CDR1 GTSNPN, CDR2 SVGIG (reference sequence). J was trimmed by 4 bases and V by 2 bases; bases with no gene match: 3. There are 15 residues in the CDR3. This chain's CDR3 is CAWSYGQGYNSPLHF. The CDR3 DNA sequence: TGTGCCTGGAGTTACGGACAGGGGTATAATTCACCCCTCCACTTT.

The chain has TRBV28 and TRBJ1-2; 7 bases match TRBD1. J was trimmed by 4 bases and V by 7 bases; bases with no gene match: 9. The CDR3 loop spans 14 amino acids. Germline V CDR1 and CDR2: MDHEN, SYDVKM. CDR3 DNA sequence: TGTGCCAGCATTCCAGGGGGGCTTGGCTATGGCTACACCTTC. As protein: CASIPGGLGYGYTF.

The V gene is TRBV2, the J gene TRBJ2-1; TRBD2 is a possible D gene (6 bases). V dropped 7 bases and J dropped 3 bases, with 10 bases sitting between them. Germline V gene sequence: CDR1 SNHLY, CDR2 FYNNEI. CDR3 length: 13 residues. The CDR3: CASKEGIYNEQFF. The CDR3 nucleotides read TGTGCCAGCAAGGAGGGGATCTACAATGAGCAGTTCTTC.